This T cell receptor beta chain was documented in a study of regulatory T cells in long-lasting Graves disease. Researchers made TCR beta libraries by using iRepertoire HTBI primers and running Arm-PCR on CDR3 regions. One entry per CDR3 protein results from TCRdb running MiXCR on the multiplex PCR reads. Seen here are some 500,000 distinct CDR3 sequences, more than 15% observed once, and the top ten hold 25%. Time point here: newly diagnosed GD, antithyroid drugs for less than 3 months. PBMC RNA served as the TCR library source. The germline V gene has CDR1 SNHLY and CDR2 FYNNEI. With V trimmed by 6 bases and J by 3 bases, 13 bases remained unmatched. The CDR3 runs 17 residues. The data were also submitted as part of a second study, on T cells in Graves' hyperthyroidism and ophthalmopathy. That source notes: For Graves' hyperthyroidism to be stable, ophthalmopathy could not progress within 18 months. Ophthalmopathy was distinguished from stable hyperthyroidism by 13 V-J signatures.

The sample was peripheral blood mononuclear cells (PBMCs), taken at new diagnosis, from a patient treated with antithyroid drugs. The rearrangement links TRBV2 to TRBJ2-2; 7 bases map to TRBD1. The clonotype originates from a woman aged 35-60 years with Graves disease. The chain's CDR3 is CASSGFVQGLDTGELFF. CDR3 sequence (DNA): TGTGCCAGCAGCGGGTTTGTACAGGGGCTCGACACCGGGGAGCTGTTTTTT.